Below are 9 T cell receptor beta chains sequenced from a single sample in a study of cytomegalovirus exposure and HLA in healthy donors (dated by TCRdb to the late 2010s). The receptor library was made with the immunoSEQ multiplex PCR assay. For the multiplex PCR, a mixture combining 60 forward primers for TCR Vbeta segments and 13 reverse primers for TCR Jbeta segments was used. Here the immuneACCESS table is served through TCRdb, limited to in-frame sequences with V and J called. Missing clones are a known gap in these copies; in checked studies unresolved V genes cover under half, and the rest lacks a known reason. The sample table shows over 100,000 clones, and around four fifths are seen once. More than 1.5% of the sample is taken by the ten largest. Source material: PBMCs. These receptors were collected from a man in his forties or fifties in good health and CMV-seronegative.

Only one count was recorded for this clone. The chain couples TRBV2 to TRBJ2-7; 14 bases map to TRBD2. The CDR3 is 14 amino acids. Germline V lookup: CDR1 SNHLY, CDR2 FYNNEI. With V trimmed by 8 bases and J by 3 bases, 3 bases remained unmatched. The CDR3 nucleotides are TGTGCCAGCGGCGGGACTAGCGGGAGCTACGAGCAGTACTTC. This translates into CASGGTSGSYEQYF.

The chain joins TRBV4-1 to TRBJ1-4; possible D gene TRBD1, 5 bases. Trimming stripped 2 bases from V and 7 bases from J, with 14 bases between. Germline lookup yields CDR1 MGHRA and CDR2 YSYEKL. The CDR3 contains 15 residues. CDR3 residues: CASSQTGGWAEKLFF. Written as DNA, the CDR3 is TGCGCCAGCAGCCAAACGGGGGGTTGGGCTGAAAAACTGTTTTTT.

The gene calls are TRBV6-5 and TRBJ2-4; D may be TRBD1 (5 bases). This CDR3 comprises 11 residues. V gave up 11 bases and J gave up 6 bases, with 11 bases separating them. Germline loops: CDR1 MNHEY, CDR2 SVGAGI. CDR3 protein: CARRQGNIQYF. The CDR3 DNA follows: TGTGCCCGGCGGCAGGGAAACATTCAGTACTTC.

The chain has TRBV18 and TRBJ2-1; D is perhaps TRBD2 (6 bases). Between the trimmed V and J ends, which lost 5 bases and 5 bases, there was a span of 16 bases. Germline-derived CDR1 and CDR2 are KGHSH and LQKENI. This CDR3 is built from 15 residues. Written as DNA, the CDR3 is TGTGCCAGCTCAGGTCAATGGGGGGTCGACAATGAGCAGTTCTTC. Residues: CASSGQWGVDNEQFF.

The chain is built from TRBV29-1 and TRBJ1-5; 9 nucleotides agree with TRBD1. V lost 5 bases, J lost 9 bases, and 8 bases stayed unmatched. The V gene's germline CDR1 is SQVTM and CDR2 ANQGSEA. The CDR3 consists of 13 residues. The CDR3 loop is CSVQDRGKGPQHF. CDR3 DNA: TGCAGCGTTCAGGACAGGGGAAAGGGGCCCCAGCATTTT.

The V and J genes are TRBV11-2 and TRBJ2-1, with 16 bases identical to TRBD2. Germline assignment: CDR1 SGHAT and CDR2 FQNNGV. With V trimmed by 7 bases and J by 10 bases, 10 bases remained unmatched. The CDR3 has 16 amino acids. The CDR3 sequence: CASTARGLAGGGEQFF. The CDR3 nucleotides are TGTGCCAGCACCGCGAGGGGACTAGCGGGAGGGGGAGAGCAGTTCTTC. Full variable domain (missing parts from reference TRBV11-2 and TRBJ2-1): EAGVAQSPRYKIIEKRQSVAFWCNPISGHATLYWYQQILGQGPKLLIQFQNNGVVDDSQLPKDRFSAERLKGVDSTLKIQPAKLEDSAVYLCASTARGLAGGGEQFFGPGTRLTVL.

This clone appeared a single time. V usage is TRBV4-2 and J usage is TRBJ2-7, with TRBD2 as a possible D gene (6 bases). The germline V gene encodes CDR1 LGHNA and CDR2 YNFKEQ. Trimming took off 0 bases at V and 9 bases at J, with 12 bases between the two ends. The CDR3 is 13 amino acids. The CDR3 DNA reads TGTGCCAGCAGCCAAGATGATCGGGAGAGGCAGTACTTC. This gives the protein CASSQDDRERQYF.

This clone was seen just once. The genes are TRBV7-9 and TRBJ2-5; TRBD2 matches 11 bases. The CDR3 totals 15 residues. The trim removed 2 bases at V and 7 bases at J, leaving 6 bases unmatched. Germline CDR1 SEHNR, CDR2 FQNEAQ (reference sequence). CDR3: CASSLLAGGVGTQYF. CDR3 bases: TGTGCCAGCAGCTTACTAGCGGGAGGTGTGGGGACCCAGTACTTC.

The V and J genes are TRBV7-3 and TRBJ2-7; 10 nucleotides align to TRBD1. V shed 0 bases and J 5 bases; nucleotides not matched to a gene: 4. Germline V gene data show CDR1 as SGHTA and CDR2 as FQGTGA. The CDR3 is 15 residues long. CDR3: CASSLTGGTGDEQYF. CDR3 sequence (DNA): TGTGCCAGCAGCTTAACGGGAGGGACAGGGGACGAGCAGTACTTC.